This TCR beta chain came from a study of T cells after yellow fever vaccination (dated by TCRdb to between 2018 and 2020). Turning to the overall study: Staining for CD3, CD45RA, CCR7 and CD95 was used to sort memory subsets (EM, EMRA, CM and Tscm) on a BD FACS Aria III. Two healthy male donors, one aged 18 to 29 and one aged 30 to 40 years, made up the cohort. The SMART-Seq v4 Ultra Low Input RNA kit was used to prepare libraries from fractions with low cell numbers. Memory subsets were sorted on days 0, 15 and 45 and at 18 months following primary vaccination, and on days 0, 15 and 45 following the 30-year booster. To track T-cell clones before and after primary and booster YFV17D yellow fever vaccination, bulk TCR alpha and beta repertoires were sequenced longitudinally. Blood was collected at multiple timepoints before and after primary and secondary immunization, and bulk PBMC replicates and cell subsets were isolated.

Here is what the overall study found, with its caveats: Most clones expanded after primary vaccination were re-detected after the booster (almost 98% of CD4 and around 88% of CD8), suggesting broad memory maintenance. Computational filtering was needed because FACS-sorted repertoires could contain abundant contaminating clonotypes from the bulk population. Compared with the primary T-cell response, the secondary T-cell response was faster but weaker, reaching its peak on day 5 rather than on day 15. A small fraction of clonotypes showed up in both the CD4 and CD8 compartments, probably as a result of convergent recombination. On day 0, almost all vaccine-responding clonotypes were below detection in the sorted memory subsets. Only a couple of donors were included in the study, so the extent to which the findings can be generalized is limited.

This specimen's treatment or condition label, per the study, means: live attenuated yellow fever vaccine strain. PBMCs were isolated from peripheral blood using a standard Ficoll-Paque protocol. For sorted memory subsets, RNA extraction was done with the RNeasy Micro Kit. TCR cDNA was synthesized by 5'RACE template switching, through which a universal primer site and unique molecular identifiers were introduced. cDNA synthesis was primed from both the TCR alpha and TCR beta constant segments. Library amplification used two PCR steps, and the second PCR step added sample barcodes and sequencing adapters. Sequencing of libraries was performed on Illumina HiSeq 2500 (2x100 bp) or NovaSeq (2x150 bp). Processing in the source paper ran as follows. Reads were demultiplexed and collapsed into UMI consensus sequences with MIGEC, and V(D)J alignment was performed with MiXCR. Using edgeR on replicate PBMC samples, clonotypes were called vaccine-responding if FDR was below 0.01 and the log2 fold change was above 5 up to day 15. Bulk clonotypes were assigned CD4 or CD8 identity according to which sequenced CD4 or CD8 repertoire held them at higher abundance. Clonotype frequencies in memory subsets were weighted by FACS-sorted cell numbers to estimate each clone's distribution across memory phenotypes. TCRdb's own reprocessing of the public reads used fastp at Q25 and MiXCR and kept productive beta chains. All rows with the same CDR3 protein become a single entry with the most common DNA and genes. The V and J calls shown here were made by TCRdb, not taken from the authors' results. This sample gives about 10,000 distinct CDR3 sequences in total; 4.5% to 5.5% of them show up just once. The ten biggest clones cover over 1.5% of the sample.

This clonotype was observed at least ten times. There are no base qualities to consult, and no much larger clone falls within one base. The source was PBMCs, either bulk or a sorted T-cell subset (CD4+, CD8+, memory, or dextramer-sorted; not recorded which), collected around 14 days after the first yellow fever vaccination. This sequence was found in a man aged 18 to 29 who received the YFV17D yellow fever vaccine.

Here the CDR3 is given as CASSQIGIGETQYF. The DNA sequence is TGTGCCAGCAGTCAGATCGGGATAGGCGAGACCCAGTACTTC. The chain couples TRBV12-3 or TRBV12-4 to TRBJ2-5, with TRBD2 perhaps the D gene, on 5 matching bases. The CDR3, from cysteine to phenylalanine, totals 14 residues. The retained sequence is limited to the CDR3, 42 bases, with the frame set at the first base. V is shortened by 5 bases, J by 5 bases, and the region joining them spans 15 bases.